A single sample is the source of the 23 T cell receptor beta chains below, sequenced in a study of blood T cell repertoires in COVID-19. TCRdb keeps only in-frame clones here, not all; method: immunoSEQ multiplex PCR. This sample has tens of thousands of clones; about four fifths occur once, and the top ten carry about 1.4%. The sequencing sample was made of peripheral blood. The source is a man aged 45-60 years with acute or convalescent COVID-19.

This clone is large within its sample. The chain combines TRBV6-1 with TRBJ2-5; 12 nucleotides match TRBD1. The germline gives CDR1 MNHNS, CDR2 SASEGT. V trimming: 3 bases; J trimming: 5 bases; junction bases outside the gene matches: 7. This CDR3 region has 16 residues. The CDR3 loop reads CASSDPLGTGGETQYF. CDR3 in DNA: TGTGCCAGCAGTGACCCCCTCGGGACAGGGGGCGAGACCCAGTACTTC.

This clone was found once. The CDR3 sequence is CASSLTLRGREETQYF. CDR3 coding DNA: TGTGCCAGCAGTTTAACCCTTAGGGGGCGCGAGGAGACCCAGTACTTC. The chain employs TRBV7-7 and TRBJ2-5, with 7 bases fitting TRBD1. The CDR3 has 16 amino acids. Germline values: CDR1 SSHAT, CDR2 FNYEAQ (reference sequence). Unmatched junction bases numbered 15, after V lost 6 bases and J lost 5 bases.

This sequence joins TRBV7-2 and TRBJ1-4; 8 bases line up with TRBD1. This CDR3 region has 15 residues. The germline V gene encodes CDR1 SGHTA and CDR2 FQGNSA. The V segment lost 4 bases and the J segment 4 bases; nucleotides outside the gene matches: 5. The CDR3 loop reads CASSWRTGINEKLFF. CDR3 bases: TGTGCCAGCAGCTGGAGGACAGGGATTAATGAAAAACTGTTTTTT.

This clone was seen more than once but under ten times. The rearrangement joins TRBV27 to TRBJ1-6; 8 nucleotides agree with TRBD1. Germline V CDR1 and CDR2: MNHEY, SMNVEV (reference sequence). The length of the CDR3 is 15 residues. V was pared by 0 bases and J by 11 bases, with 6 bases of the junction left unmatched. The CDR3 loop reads CASSLSDREGAPLHF. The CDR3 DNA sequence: TGTGCCAGCAGTTTATCGGACAGGGAGGGGGCACCCCTCCACTTT.

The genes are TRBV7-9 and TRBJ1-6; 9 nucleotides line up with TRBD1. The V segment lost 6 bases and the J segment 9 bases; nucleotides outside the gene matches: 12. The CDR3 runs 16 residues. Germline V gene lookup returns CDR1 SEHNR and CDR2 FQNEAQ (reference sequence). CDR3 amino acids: CASSSRPQGALSPLHF. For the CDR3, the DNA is TGTGCCAGCAGTTCGAGGCCACAGGGGGCGCTTTCACCCCTCCACTTT.

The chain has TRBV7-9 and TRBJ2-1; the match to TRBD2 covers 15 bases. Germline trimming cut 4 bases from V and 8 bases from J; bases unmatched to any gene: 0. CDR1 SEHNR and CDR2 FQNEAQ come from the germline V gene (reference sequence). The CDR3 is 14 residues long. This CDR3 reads CASSWTSGRDEQFF. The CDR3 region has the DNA TGTGCCAGCAGCTGGACTAGCGGGAGGGATGAGCAGTTCTTC.

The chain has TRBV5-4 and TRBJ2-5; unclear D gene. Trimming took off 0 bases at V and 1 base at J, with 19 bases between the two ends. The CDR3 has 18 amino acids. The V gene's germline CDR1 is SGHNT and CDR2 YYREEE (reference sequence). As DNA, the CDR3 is TGTGCCAGCAGCTTGGGAAGCCGACTTTCTTATCGCCAAGAGACCCAGTACTTC. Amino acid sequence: CASSLGSRLSYRQETQYF. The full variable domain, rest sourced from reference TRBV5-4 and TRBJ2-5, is ETGVTQSPTHLIKTRGQQVTLRCSSQSGHNTVSWYQQALGQGPQFIFQYYREEENGRGNFPPRFSGLQFPNYSSELNVNALELDDSALYLCASSLGSRLSYRQETQYFGPGTRLLVL.

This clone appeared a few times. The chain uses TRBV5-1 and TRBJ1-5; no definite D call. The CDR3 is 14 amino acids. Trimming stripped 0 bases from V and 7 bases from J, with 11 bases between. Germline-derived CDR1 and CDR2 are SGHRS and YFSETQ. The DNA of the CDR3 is TGCGCCAGCAGCTTGGGCCCACAGCGGCAGCCCCAGCATTTT. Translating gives CASSLGPQRQPQHF.

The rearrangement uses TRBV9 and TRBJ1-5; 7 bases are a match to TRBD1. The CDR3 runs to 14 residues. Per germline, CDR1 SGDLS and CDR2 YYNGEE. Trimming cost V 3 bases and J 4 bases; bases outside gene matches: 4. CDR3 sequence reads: CASSDTGANQPQHF. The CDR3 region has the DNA TGTGCCAGCAGCGACACAGGGGCGAATCAGCCCCAGCATTTT.

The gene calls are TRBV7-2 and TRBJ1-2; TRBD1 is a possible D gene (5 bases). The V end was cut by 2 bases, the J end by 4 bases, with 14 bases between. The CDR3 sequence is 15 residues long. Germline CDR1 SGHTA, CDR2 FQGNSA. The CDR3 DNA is TGTGCCAGCAGCTTAAATCAGGGCCCCGTCTATGGCTACACCTTC. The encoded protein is CASSLNQGPVYGYTF.

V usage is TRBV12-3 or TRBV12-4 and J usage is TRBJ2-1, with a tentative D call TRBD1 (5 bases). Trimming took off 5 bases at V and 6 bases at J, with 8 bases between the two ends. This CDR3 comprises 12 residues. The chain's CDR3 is CASSRQSNEQFF. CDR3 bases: TGTGCCAGCAGTCGACAGAGCAATGAGCAGTTCTTC.

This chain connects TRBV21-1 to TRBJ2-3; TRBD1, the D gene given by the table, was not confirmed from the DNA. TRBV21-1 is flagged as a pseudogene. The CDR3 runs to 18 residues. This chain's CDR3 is CASSKPGQGKYDSDTQYF. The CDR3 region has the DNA TGTGCCAGCAGCAAACCGGGACAGGGTAAGTATGATTCAGATACGCAGTATTTT.

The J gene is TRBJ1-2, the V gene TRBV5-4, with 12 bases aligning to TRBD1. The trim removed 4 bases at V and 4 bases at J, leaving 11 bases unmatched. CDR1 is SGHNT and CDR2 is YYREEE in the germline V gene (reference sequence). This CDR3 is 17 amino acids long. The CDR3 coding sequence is TGTGCCAGCAGCCCAGGGACAGGGGGCTATACCACCTATGGCTACACCTTC. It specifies CASSPGTGGYTTYGYTF.

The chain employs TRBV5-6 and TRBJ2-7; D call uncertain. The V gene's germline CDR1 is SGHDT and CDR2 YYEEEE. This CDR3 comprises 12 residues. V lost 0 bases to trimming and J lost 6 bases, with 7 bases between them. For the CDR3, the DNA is TGTGCCAGCAGCTTGGAAGTCGGCGAGCAGTACTTC. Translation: CASSLEVGEQYF.

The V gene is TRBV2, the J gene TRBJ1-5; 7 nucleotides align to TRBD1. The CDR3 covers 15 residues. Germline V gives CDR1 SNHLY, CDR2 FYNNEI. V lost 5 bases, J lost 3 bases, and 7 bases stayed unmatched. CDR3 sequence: CASSPRQGDNQPQHF. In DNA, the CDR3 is TGTGCCAGCAGTCCGAGACAGGGAGACAATCAGCCCCAGCATTTT.

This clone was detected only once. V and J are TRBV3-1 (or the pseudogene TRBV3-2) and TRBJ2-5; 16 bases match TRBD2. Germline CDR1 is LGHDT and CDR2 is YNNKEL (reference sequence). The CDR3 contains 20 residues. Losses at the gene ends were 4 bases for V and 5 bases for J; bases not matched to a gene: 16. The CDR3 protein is CASSRYSPGLAGGRTETQYF. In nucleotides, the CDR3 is TGTGCCAGCAGCCGCTATTCTCCGGGACTAGCGGGGGGGCGAACTGAGACCCAGTACTTC.

The CDR3 spells CSVEDPIGVNYGYTF. The CDR3 DNA reads TGCAGCGTTGAAGATCCTATCGGGGTTAACTATGGCTACACCTTC. This chain uses TRBV29-1 with TRBJ1-2; D gene unclear. Trimming took 0 bases from V and 1 from J, leaving 12 bases between them. This CDR3 has 15 residues. CDR1 and CDR2 (germline): SQVTM, ANQGSEA.

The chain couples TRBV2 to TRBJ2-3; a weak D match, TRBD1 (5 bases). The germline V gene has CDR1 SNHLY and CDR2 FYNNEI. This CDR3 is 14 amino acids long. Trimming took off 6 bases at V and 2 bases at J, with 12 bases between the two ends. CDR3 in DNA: TGTGCCAGCAGACAGGCGATGAACACAGATACGCAGTATTTT. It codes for CASRQAMNTDTQYF.

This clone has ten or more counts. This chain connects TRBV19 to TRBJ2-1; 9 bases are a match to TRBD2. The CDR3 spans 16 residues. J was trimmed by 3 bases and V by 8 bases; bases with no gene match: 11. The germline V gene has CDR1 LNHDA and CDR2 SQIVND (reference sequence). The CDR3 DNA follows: TGTGCCAGTCAACCCTCCACTAGCGGGTACTACAATGAGCAGTTCTTC. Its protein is CASQPSTSGYYNEQFF.

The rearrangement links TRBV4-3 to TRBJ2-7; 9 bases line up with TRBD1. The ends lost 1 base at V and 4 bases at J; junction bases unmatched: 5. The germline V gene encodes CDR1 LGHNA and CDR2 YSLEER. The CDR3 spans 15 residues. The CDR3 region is CASSQAGTGFYEQYF. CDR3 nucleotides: TGCGCCAGCAGCCAAGCTGGGACAGGGTTTTACGAGCAGTACTTC.

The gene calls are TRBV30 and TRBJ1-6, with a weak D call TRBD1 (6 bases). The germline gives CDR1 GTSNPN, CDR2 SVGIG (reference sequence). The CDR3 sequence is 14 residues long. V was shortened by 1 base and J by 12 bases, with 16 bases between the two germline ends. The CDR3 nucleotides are TGTGCCTGGAGTGGGCAACCCTCAGGGGAACCCCTCCACTTT. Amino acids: CAWSGQPSGEPLHF.

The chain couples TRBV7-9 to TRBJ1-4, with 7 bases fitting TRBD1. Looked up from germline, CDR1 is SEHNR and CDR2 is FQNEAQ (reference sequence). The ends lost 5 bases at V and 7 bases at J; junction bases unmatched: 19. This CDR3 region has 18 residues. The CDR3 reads CASSGPGQSTRSGEKLFF. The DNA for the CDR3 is TGTGCCAGCAGCGGACCGGGACAGTCAACTCGGAGTGGTGAAAAACTGTTTTTT.

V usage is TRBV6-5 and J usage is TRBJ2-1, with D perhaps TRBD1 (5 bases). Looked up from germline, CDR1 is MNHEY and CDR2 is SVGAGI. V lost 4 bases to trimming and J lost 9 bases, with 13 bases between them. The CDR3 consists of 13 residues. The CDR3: CASSWAGNAEQFF. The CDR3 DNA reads TGTGCCAGCAGTTGGGCAGGGAATGCTGAGCAGTTCTTC.